This T cell receptor (beta chain) was recorded in a study of identical twins. Study results and limitations: Cord blood beta clonotypes present at high abundance carried fewer insertions; no such pattern appeared in memory repertoires. Partial confounding of zero-insertion analyses by invariant MAIT and iNKT cells was possible.

One entry per CDR3 protein, called by TCRdb with MiXCR from the 5' RACE reads. The sample lists 700,000 or so distinct CDR3 sequences, about 9.4% occurring once. Trimming took 0 bases from V and 6 from J; bases not matched to a gene: 5. The CDR3 covers 17 residues. CDR1 LNHNV and CDR2 YYDKDF come from the germline V gene (reference sequence). This clonotype was counted only a few times. Antigen unknown. Everyone who donated was a healthy Caucasian. These same data were also listed under a study on yellow fever vaccine responses in identical twins. From that study: The T cell response to vaccination in identical twins was reportedly partly convergent and partly personalized.

The sample consisted of PBMCs. The sequence was collected from a woman under 30 in good health. The genes are TRBV15 and TRBJ2-2, with 12 bases lining up with TRBD2. The CDR3 protein is CATSRDRPSGRAGELFF. The CDR3 nucleotides are TGTGCCACCAGCAGAGATCGCCCTAGCGGGAGGGCCGGGGAGCTGTTTTTT. Full variable domain (missing parts from reference TRBV15 and TRBJ2-2): DAMVIQNPRYQVTQFGKPVTLSCSQTLNHNVMYWYQQKSSQAPKLLFHYYDKDFNNEADTPDNFQSRRPNTSFCFLDIRSPGLGDTAMYLCATSRDRPSGRAGELFFGEGSRLTVL.